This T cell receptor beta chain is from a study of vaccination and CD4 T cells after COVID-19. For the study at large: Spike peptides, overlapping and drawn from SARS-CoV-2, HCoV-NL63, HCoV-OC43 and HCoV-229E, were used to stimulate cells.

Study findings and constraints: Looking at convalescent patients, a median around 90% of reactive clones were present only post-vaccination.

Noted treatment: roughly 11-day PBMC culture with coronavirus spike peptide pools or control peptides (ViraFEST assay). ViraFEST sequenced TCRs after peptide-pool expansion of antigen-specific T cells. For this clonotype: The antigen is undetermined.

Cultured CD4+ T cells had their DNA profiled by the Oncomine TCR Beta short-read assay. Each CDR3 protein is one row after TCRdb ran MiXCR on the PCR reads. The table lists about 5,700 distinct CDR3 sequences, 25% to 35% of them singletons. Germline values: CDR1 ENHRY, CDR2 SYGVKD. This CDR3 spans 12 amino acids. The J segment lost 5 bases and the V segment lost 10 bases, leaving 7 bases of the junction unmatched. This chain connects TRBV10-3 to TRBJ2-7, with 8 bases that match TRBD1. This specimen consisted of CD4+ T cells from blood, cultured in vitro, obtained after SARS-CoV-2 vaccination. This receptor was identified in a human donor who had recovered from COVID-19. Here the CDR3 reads CATGQGAHEQYF. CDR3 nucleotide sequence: TGTGCCACCGGACAGGGTGCTCACGAGCAGTACTTC.